The entry below gives a single T cell receptor beta chain sequence along with its context. This sample is part of a study of blood T cell repertoires in COVID-19. Study overall: T cells, B-cell-depleted T cells, or PBMCs supplied cDNA or gDNA.

Using immunoSEQ multiplex PCR, the repertoire was profiled, and TCRdb retains in-frame clones only, with some absent. The sample lists about 64,000 clones; about 70% were seen once. Germline CDR1 reads ENHRY; CDR2 reads SYGVKD. The CDR3 has 13 amino acids. V lost 6 bases to trimming and J lost 1 base, with 8 bases between them. Material for sequencing was peripheral blood. V is TRBV10-3 and J is TRBJ2-3; D perhaps matches TRBD2 (6 bases). The TCR was taken from a human donor in a cohort sampled during active COVID-19. CDR3 coding DNA: TGTGCCATCAGCAGGGAGGGCACAGATACGCAGTATTTT. Its protein product is CAISREGTDTQYF.